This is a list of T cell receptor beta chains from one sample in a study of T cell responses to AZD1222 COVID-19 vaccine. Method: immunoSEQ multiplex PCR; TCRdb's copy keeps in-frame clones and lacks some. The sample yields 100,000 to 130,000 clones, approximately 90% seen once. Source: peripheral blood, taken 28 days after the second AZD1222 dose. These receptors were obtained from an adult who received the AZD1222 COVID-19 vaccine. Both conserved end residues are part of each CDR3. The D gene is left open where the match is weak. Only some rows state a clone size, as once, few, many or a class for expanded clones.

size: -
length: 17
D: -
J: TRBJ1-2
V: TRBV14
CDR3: CASSQVVGTISNYGYTF
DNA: TGTGCCAGCAGCCAAGTTGTCGGGACAATTTCTAACTATGGCTACACCTTC

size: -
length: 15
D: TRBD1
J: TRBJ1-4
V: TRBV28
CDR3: CATTTGDWANEKLFF
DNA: TGTGCCACCACGACAGGGGATTGGGCTAATGAAAAACTGTTTTTT

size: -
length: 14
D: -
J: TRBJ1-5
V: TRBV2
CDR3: CASTSGGHGQPQHF
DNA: TGTGCCAGCACTAGTGGGGGGCACGGTCAGCCCCAGCATTTT

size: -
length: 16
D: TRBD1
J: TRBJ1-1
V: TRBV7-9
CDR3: CASSRTTTGENTEAFF
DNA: TGTGCCAGCAGCAGGACGACGACAGGGGAAAACACTGAAGCTTTCTTT

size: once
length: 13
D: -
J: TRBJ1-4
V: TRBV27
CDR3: CASAWDVGEKLFF
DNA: TGTGCCAGCGCCTGGGACGTGGGTGAAAAACTGTTTTTT

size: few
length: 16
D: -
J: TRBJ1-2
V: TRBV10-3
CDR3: CAISESFGGYNYGYTF
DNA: TGTGCCATCAGTGAGAGTTTCGGGGGCTATAACTATGGCTACACCTTC

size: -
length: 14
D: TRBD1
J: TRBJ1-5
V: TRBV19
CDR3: CASTDRDSNQPQHF
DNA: TGTGCCAGTACCGACAGGGATAGCAATCAGCCCCAGCATTTT

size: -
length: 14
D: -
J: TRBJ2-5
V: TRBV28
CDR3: CASSSGSPQETQYF
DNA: TGTGCCAGCAGTTCCGGCAGCCCGCAAGAGACCCAGTACTTC

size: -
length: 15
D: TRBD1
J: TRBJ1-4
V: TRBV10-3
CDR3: CAISDHRGLNEKLFF
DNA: TGTGCCATCAGCGACCACAGGGGGCTAAATGAAAAACTGTTTTTT

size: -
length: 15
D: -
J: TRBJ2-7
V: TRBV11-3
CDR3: CASSLGRDITYEQYF
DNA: TGTGCCAGCAGCTTAGGCCGGGACATTACCTACGAGCAGTACTTC

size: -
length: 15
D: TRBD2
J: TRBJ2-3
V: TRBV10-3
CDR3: CAIRGAGGFTDTQYF
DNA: TGTGCCATCAGGGGTGCGGGGGGATTCACAGATACGCAGTATTTT

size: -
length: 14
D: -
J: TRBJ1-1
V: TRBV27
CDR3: CASSRYRVNTEAFF
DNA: TGTGCCAGCAGTCGGTACAGGGTGAACACTGAAGCTTTCTTT

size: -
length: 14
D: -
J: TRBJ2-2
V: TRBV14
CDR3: CASSQLRGTGELFF
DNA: TGTGCCAGCAGCCAACTCAGGGGTACCGGGGAGCTGTTTTTT

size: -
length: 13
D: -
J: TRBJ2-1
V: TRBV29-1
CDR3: CSGSTVSYYEQFF
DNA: TGCAGCGGTTCGACAGTTTCCTATTATGAGCAGTTCTTC

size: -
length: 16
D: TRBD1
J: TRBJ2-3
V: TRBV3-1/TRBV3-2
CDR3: CASSLQTGVRTDTQYF
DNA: TGTGCCAGCAGCCTCCAGACAGGGGTCCGCACAGATACGCAGTATTTT

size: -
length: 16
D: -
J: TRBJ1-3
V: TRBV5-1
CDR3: CASSFRQARSGNTIYF
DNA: TGCGCCAGCAGCTTCCGACAGGCCCGCTCTGGAAACACCATATATTTT

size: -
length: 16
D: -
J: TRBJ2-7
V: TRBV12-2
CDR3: CASRLAETGPPYEQYF
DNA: TGTGCAAGTCGCTTAGCGGAGACAGGGCCCCCCTACGAGCAGTACTTC

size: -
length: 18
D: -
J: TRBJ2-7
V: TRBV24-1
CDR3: CATSDSKGQRSGSYEQYF
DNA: TGTGCCACCAGTGATTCCAAGGGACAAAGAAGTGGATCCTACGAGCAGTACTTC

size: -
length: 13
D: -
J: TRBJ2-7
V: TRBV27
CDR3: CASSLSWDYEQYF
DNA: TGTGCCAGCAGTTTATCTTGGGACTACGAGCAGTACTTC

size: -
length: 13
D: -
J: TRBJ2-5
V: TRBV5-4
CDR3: CASSLVQKETQYF
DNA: TGTGCCAGCAGCTTGGTACAGAAAGAGACCCAGTACTTC

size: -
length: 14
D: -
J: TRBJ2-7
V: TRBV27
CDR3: CASSLGAGNYEQYF
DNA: TGTGCCAGCAGTTTAGGCGCGGGTAACTACGAGCAGTACTTC

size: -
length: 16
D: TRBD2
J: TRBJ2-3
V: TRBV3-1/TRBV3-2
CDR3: CASSRKTGGAADTQYF
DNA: TGTGCCAGCAGCAGGAAGACCGGGGGGGCAGCAGATACGCAGTATTTT

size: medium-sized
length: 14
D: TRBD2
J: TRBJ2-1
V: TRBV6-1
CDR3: CASSDSGGYNEQFF
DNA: TGTGCCAGCAGTGATAGCGGGGGCTACAATGAGCAGTTCTTC

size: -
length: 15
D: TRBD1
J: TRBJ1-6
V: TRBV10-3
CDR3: CAISGGTGINSPLHF
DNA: TGTGCCATCAGTGGTGGGACAGGGATAAATTCACCCCTCCACTTT

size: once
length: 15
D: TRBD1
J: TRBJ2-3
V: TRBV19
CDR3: CASSIDRATTDTQYF
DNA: TGTGCCAGTAGTATCGACAGGGCAACCACAGATACGCAGTATTTT

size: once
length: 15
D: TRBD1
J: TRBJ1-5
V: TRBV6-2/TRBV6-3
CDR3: CASSYGTVSNQPQHF
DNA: TGTGCCAGCAGTTACGGGACAGTTAGCAATCAGCCCCAGCATTTT

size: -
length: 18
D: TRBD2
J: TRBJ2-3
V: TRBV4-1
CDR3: CASSPLIPGGGRTDTQYF
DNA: TGCGCCAGCAGCCCCTTAATCCCTGGCGGGGGAAGAACAGATACGCAGTATTTT

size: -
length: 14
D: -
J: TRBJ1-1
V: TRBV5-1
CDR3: CASSPGPANTEAFF
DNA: TGCGCCAGCAGCCCGGGACCGGCGAACACTGAAGCTTTCTTT

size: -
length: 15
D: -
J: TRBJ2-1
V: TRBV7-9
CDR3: CASSPGVGSYNEQFF
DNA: TGTGCCAGCAGCCCAGGTGTAGGCTCCTACAATGAGCAGTTCTTC

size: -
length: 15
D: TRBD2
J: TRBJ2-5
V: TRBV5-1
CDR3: CASSLGPSGQETQYF
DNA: TGCGCCAGCAGCTTGGGTCCTAGCGGGCAAGAGACCCAGTACTTC

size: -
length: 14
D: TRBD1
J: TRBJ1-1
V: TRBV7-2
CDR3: CASSPTGQGGEAFF
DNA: TGTGCCAGCAGCCCAACGGGACAGGGAGGTGAAGCTTTCTTT

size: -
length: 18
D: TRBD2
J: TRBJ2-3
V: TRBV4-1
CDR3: CASSQVPSGREATDTQYF
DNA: TGCGCCAGCAGCCAAGTACCTAGCGGGAGAGAGGCCACAGATACGCAGTATTTT

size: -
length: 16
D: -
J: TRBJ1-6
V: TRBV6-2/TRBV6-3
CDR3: CASSYGLSSYNSPLHF
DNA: TGTGCCAGCAGTTACGGGCTAAGCTCCTATAATTCACCCCTCCACTTT

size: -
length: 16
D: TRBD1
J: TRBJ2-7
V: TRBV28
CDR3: CASNPPRQGWAYEQYF
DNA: TGTGCCAGCAACCCCCCCCGACAGGGTTGGGCCTACGAGCAGTACTTC

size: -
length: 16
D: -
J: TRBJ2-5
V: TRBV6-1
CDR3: CASSEPPLGIQETQYF
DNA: TGTGCCAGCAGTGAACCCCCTCTAGGCATTCAAGAGACCCAGTACTTC

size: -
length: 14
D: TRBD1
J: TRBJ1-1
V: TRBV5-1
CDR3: CASSFRGEGTEAFF
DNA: TGCGCCAGCAGCTTCAGGGGGGAGGGCACTGAAGCTTTCTTT

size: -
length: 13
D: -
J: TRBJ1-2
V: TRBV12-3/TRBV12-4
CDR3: CASSPTGRYGYTF
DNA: TGTGCCAGCAGTCCCACAGGGCGCTATGGCTACACCTTC

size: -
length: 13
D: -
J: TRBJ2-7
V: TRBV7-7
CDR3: CASSLGQPYEQYF
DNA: TGTGCCAGCAGCTTAGGACAGCCCTACGAGCAGTACTTC

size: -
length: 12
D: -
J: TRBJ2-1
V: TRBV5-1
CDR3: CASSLETSKRFF
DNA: TGCGCCAGCAGCTTGGAGACTAGTAAAAGGTTCTTC

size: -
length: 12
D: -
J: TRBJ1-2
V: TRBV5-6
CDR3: CASSHGVWADTF
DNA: TGTGCCAGCAGCCATGGGGTGTGGGCCGACACCTTC

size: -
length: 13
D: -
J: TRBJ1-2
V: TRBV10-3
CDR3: CAISHRDRSGYTF
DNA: TGTGCCATCAGCCACAGGGATAGGAGTGGCTACACCTTC

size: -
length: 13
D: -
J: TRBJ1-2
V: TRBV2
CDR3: CASSESGSYGYTF
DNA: TGTGCCAGCAGTGAAAGTGGGAGCTATGGCTACACCTTC

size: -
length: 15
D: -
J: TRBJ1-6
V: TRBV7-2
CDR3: CASSYKSSYNSPLHF
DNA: TGTGCCAGCAGCTATAAGAGCTCCTATAATTCACCCCTCCACTTT

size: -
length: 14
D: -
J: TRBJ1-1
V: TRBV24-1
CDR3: CATSAHGQTTEAFF
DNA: TGTGCCACCAGTGCACACGGACAAACCACTGAAGCTTTCTTT

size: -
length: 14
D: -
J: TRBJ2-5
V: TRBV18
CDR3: CASSSRDPRVTQYF
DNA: TGTGCCAGCTCATCCCGGGACCCGAGAGTGACCCAGTACTTC

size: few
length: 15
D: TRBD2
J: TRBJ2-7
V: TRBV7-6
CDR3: CASSPSLAGTYEQYF
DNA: TGTGCCAGCAGCCCGAGCCTAGCGGGAACCTACGAGCAGTACTTC

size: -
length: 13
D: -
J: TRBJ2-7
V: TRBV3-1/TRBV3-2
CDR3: CASSQGRAYEQYF
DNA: TGTGCCAGCAGCCAAGGCAGAGCCTACGAGCAGTACTTC

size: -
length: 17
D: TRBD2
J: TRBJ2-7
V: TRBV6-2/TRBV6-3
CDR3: CASSYYPTSGPSYEQYF
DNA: TGTGCCAGCAGTTATTACCCCACTAGCGGTCCCTCCTACGAGCAGTACTTC

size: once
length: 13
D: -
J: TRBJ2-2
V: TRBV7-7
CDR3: CASSYSGTGELFF
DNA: TGTGCCAGCAGCTACTCGGGCACCGGGGAGCTGTTTTTT

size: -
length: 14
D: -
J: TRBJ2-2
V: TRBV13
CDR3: CASSLRQTTGELFF
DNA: TGTGCCAGCAGCTTAAGACAGACAACCGGGGAGCTGTTTTTT

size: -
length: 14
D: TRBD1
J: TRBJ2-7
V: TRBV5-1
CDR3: CASSGGTGAYEQYF
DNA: TGCGCCAGCAGCGGGGGGACAGGGGCCTACGAGCAGTACTTC

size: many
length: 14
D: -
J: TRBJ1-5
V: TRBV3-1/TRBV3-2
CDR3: CASSLGTQGQPQHF
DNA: TGTGCCAGCAGCCTTGGGACACAGGGACAGCCCCAGCATTTT

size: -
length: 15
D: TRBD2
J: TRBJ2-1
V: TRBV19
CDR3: CASSLGPSGYNEQFF
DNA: TGTGCCAGTAGTCTGGGTCCTAGCGGTTACAATGAGCAGTTCTTC

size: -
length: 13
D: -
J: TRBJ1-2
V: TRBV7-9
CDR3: CASSLGPVDDYTF
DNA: TGTGCCAGCAGCTTAGGTCCTGTTGACGACTACACCTTC

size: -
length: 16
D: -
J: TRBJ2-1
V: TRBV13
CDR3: CASSFPSGRTGDEQFF
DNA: TGTGCCAGCAGCTTCCCGAGTGGGAGGACGGGGGATGAGCAGTTCTTC

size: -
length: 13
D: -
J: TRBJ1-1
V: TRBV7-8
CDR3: CASSRAGNTEAFF
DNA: TGTGCCAGCAGCCGCGCGGGCAACACTGAAGCTTTCTTT

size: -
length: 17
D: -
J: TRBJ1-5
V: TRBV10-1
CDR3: CASSEVGPAVPNQPQHF
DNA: TGCGCCAGCAGTGAGGTCGGACCCGCGGTCCCAAATCAGCCCCAGCATTTT

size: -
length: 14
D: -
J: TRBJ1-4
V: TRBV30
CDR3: CAWSAPGLYEKLFF
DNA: TGTGCCTGGAGCGCCCCGGGCTTATATGAAAAACTGTTTTTT

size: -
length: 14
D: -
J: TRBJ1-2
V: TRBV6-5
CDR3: CASSSHPTNYGYTF
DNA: TGTGCCAGCAGTTCACATCCGACTAACTATGGCTACACCTTC

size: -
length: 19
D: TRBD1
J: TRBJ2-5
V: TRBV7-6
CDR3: CASSLDPIMRTGERETQYF
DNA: TGTGCCAGCAGCTTAGACCCCATTATGAGGACAGGGGAGAGGGAGACCCAGTACTTC